This is a list of T cell receptor beta chains from one sample in a study of blood T cell repertoires in COVID-19. Clones were sequenced by immunoSEQ multiplex PCR, and TCRdb holds only the in-frame ones, with some missing. The profile covers over 55,000 clones, with around 86% appearing a single time and approximately 8.3% taken by the ten largest. Sequencing input: peripheral blood. These receptors were taken from a man aged 45-60 years with active COVID-19. CDR3s include the opening cysteine and the closing phenylalanine or tryptophan. Each record gives: CDR3 protein, CDR3 DNA, D gene, J gene, V gene, clone size. D genes are given only for firm matches. Clone size, where shown, is once, few, many, or a class for clones that have expanded.

CDR3 protein: CASSEGRETQYF
CDR3 DNA: TGTGCCAGCAGTGAGGGGAGGGAGACCCAGTACTTC
D gene: -
J gene: TRBJ2-5
V gene: TRBV2
clone size: few

CDR3 protein: CASSQMGTSAYNEQFF
CDR3 DNA: TGTGCCAGCAGCCAAATGGGGACTAGCGCCTACAATGAGCAGTTCTTC
D gene: TRBD2
J gene: TRBJ2-1
V gene: TRBV3-1/TRBV3-2
clone size: -

CDR3 protein: CASSGLTVTSYEQYF
CDR3 DNA: TGTGCCAGCAGTGGCCTGACAGTGACCTCCTACGAGCAGTACTTC
D gene: -
J gene: TRBJ2-7
V gene: TRBV6-2/TRBV6-3
clone size: -

CDR3 protein: CASSPWGDRGTEAFF
CDR3 DNA: TGTGCCAGCAGCCCGTGGGGGGACAGAGGTACTGAAGCTTTCTTT
D gene: TRBD1
J gene: TRBJ1-1
V gene: TRBV7-9
clone size: -

CDR3 protein: CASSRSRGTYGYTF
CDR3 DNA: TGTGCCAGCAGCCGATCCCGGGGTACATATGGCTACACCTTC
D gene: -
J gene: TRBJ1-2
V gene: TRBV27
clone size: few

CDR3 protein: CASSQGGHEQYF
CDR3 DNA: TGCGCCAGCAGCCAAGGGGGCCACGAGCAGTACTTC
D gene: -
J gene: TRBJ2-7
V gene: TRBV4-1
clone size: -

CDR3 protein: CASSVAPDGSQGKNIQYF
CDR3 DNA: TGTGCCAGCAGCGTAGCTCCCGACGGGTCACAGGGGAAAAACATTCAGTACTTC
D gene: TRBD1
J gene: TRBJ2-4
V gene: TRBV9
clone size: -

CDR3 protein: CASSIWGQGKTEAFF
CDR3 DNA: TGTGCCAGTAGTATTTGGGGACAGGGAAAGACTGAAGCTTTCTTT
D gene: TRBD1
J gene: TRBJ1-1
V gene: TRBV19
clone size: -

CDR3 protein: CASTSSPGQFNSPLHF
CDR3 DNA: TGCGCCAGCACCTCCTCTCCGGGACAATTTAATTCACCCCTCCACTTT
D gene: -
J gene: TRBJ1-6
V gene: TRBV5-1
clone size: -

CDR3 protein: CASSPYVAREDGYTF
CDR3 DNA: TGTGCCAGCAGCCCCTATGTGGCACGGGAAGATGGCTACACCTTC
D gene: -
J gene: TRBJ1-2
V gene: TRBV28
clone size: -

CDR3 protein: CASSSDRGNTIYF
CDR3 DNA: TGTGCCAGCAGCTCGGACAGGGGAAACACCATATATTTT
D gene: TRBD1
J gene: TRBJ1-3
V gene: TRBV11-2
clone size: many

CDR3 protein: CASSFLTGNSGNTIYF
CDR3 DNA: TGTGCCAGCAGTTTCCTGACAGGGAACTCCGGAAACACCATATATTTT
D gene: TRBD1
J gene: TRBJ1-3
V gene: TRBV28
clone size: once

CDR3 protein: CASSLDRLAGGDTQYF
CDR3 DNA: TGTGCCAGCAGCTTAGACCGACTAGCGGGAGGAGATACGCAGTATTTT
D gene: TRBD2
J gene: TRBJ2-3
V gene: TRBV7-2
clone size: -

CDR3 protein: CASSQPRTGMNTEAFF
CDR3 DNA: TGTGCCAGCAGCCAACCCCGGACAGGGATGAACACTGAAGCTTTCTTT
D gene: TRBD1
J gene: TRBJ1-1
V gene: TRBV4-2
clone size: -

CDR3 protein: CATTDTGHYSYNEQFF
CDR3 DNA: TGTGCCACTACGGACACCGGACATTATTCCTACAATGAGCAGTTCTTC
D gene: -
J gene: TRBJ2-1
V gene: TRBV27
clone size: -

CDR3 protein: CASSKDRRVGIGTNTGELFF
CDR3 DNA: -
D gene: -
J gene: TRBJ2-2
V gene: TRBV21-1
clone size: -

CDR3 protein: CSVVDGAQTQYF
CDR3 DNA: TGCAGCGTTGTGGATGGGGCCCAGACCCAGTACTTC
D gene: -
J gene: TRBJ2-5
V gene: TRBV29-1
clone size: -

CDR3 protein: CATSDAGSNQPQHF
CDR3 DNA: TGTGCCACCAGTGACGCGGGGAGCAATCAGCCCCAGCATTTT
D gene: -
J gene: TRBJ1-5
V gene: TRBV24-1
clone size: -

CDR3 protein: CASSQDRQVSAFF
CDR3 DNA: TGTGCCAGCAGCCAAGATAGACAGGTGTCAGCTTTCTTT
D gene: -
J gene: TRBJ1-1
V gene: TRBV4-2
clone size: -

CDR3 protein: CASSEGIGTEAFF
CDR3 DNA: TGTGCCAGCAGCGAGGGTATTGGGACTGAAGCTTTCTTT
D gene: -
J gene: TRBJ1-1
V gene: TRBV11-2
clone size: -

CDR3 protein: CASRITPNTEAFF
CDR3 DNA: TGTGCCAGCAGGATTACACCGAACACTGAAGCTTTCTTT
D gene: -
J gene: TRBJ1-1
V gene: TRBV28
clone size: few

CDR3 protein: CASSQQAGWGELFF
CDR3 DNA: TGTGCCAGCAGCCAACAGGCCGGGTGGGGGGAGCTGTTTTTT
D gene: -
J gene: TRBJ2-2
V gene: TRBV11-2
clone size: -